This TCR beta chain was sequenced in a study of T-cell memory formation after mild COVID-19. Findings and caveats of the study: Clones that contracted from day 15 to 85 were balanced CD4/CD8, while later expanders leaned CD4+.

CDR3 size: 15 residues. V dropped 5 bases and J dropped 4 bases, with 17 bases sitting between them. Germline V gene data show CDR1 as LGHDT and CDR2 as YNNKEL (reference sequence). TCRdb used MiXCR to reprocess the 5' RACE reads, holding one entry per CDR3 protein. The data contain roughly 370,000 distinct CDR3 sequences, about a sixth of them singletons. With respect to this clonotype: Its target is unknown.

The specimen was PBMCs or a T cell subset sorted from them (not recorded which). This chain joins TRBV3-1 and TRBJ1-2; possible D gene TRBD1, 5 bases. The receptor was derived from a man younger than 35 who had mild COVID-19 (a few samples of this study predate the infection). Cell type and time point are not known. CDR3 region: CASSAGGTSGYGYTF. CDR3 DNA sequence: TGTGCCAGCAGCGCCGGGGGTACCTCCGGCTATGGCTACACCTTC.